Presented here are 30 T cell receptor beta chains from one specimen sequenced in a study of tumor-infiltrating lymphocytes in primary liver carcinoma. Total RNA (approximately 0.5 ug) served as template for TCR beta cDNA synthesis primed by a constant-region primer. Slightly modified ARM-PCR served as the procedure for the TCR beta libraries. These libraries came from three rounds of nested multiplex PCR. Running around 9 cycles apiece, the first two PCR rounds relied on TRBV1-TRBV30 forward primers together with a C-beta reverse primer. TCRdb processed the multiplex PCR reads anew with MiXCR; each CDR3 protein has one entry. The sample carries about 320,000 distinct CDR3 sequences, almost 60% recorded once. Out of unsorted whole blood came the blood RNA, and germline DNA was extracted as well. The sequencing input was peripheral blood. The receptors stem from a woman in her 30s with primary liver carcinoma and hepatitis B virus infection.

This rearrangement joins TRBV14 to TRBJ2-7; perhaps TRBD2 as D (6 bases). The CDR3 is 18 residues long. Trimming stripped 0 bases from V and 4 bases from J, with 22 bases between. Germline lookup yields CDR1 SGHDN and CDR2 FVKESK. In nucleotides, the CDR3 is TGTGCCAGCAGCCAAGAATGGGACTTGGGGACGGAGGCGTACGAGCAGTACTTC. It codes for CASSQEWDLGTEAYEQYF.

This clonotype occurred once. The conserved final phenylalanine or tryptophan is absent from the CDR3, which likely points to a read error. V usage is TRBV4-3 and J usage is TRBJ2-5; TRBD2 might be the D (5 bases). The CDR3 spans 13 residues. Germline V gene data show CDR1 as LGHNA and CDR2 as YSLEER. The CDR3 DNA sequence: TGTGCCAGCGGCCAAGATGGCATGGAGACCCAGTACCTC. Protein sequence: CASGQDGMETQYL.

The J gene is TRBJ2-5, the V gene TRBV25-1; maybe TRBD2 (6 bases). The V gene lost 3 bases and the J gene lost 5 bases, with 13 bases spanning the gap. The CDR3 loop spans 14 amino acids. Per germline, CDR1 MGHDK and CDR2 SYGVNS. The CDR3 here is CASSDGGGVETQYF. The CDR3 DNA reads TGTGCCAGCAGTGATGGAGGAGGGGTCGAGACCCAGTACTTC.

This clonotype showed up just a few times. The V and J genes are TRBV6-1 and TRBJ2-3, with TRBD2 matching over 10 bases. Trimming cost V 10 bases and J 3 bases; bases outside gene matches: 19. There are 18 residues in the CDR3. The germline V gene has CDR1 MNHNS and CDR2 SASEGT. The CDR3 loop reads CATYLLAGWEEKTDTQYF. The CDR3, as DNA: TGTGCCACCTACCTACTAGCGGGGTGGGAGGAGAAAACAGATACGCAGTATTTT.

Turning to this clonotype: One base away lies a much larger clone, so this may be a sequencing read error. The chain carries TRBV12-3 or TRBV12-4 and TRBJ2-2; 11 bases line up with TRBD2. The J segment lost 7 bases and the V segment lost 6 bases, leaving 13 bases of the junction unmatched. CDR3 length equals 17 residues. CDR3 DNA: TGTGCCAGCAGCCCCGAACTAGCGGGAGACCCGGACGGGGAGCTGTTTTTT. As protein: CASSPELAGDPDGELFF.

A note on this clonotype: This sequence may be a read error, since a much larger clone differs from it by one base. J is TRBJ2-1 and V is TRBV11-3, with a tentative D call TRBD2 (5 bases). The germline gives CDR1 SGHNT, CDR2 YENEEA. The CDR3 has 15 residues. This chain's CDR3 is CVSSPREGPGNEQFF. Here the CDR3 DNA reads TGTGTCAGCAGCCCGAGAGAGGGCCCAGGTAATGAGCAGTTCTTC. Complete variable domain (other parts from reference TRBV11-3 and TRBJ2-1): EAGVVQSPRYKIIEKKQPVAFWCNPISGHNTLYWYLQNLGQGPELLIRYENEEAVDDSQLPKDRFSAERLKGVDSTLKIQPAELGDSAVYLCVSSPREGPGNEQFFGPGTRLTVL.

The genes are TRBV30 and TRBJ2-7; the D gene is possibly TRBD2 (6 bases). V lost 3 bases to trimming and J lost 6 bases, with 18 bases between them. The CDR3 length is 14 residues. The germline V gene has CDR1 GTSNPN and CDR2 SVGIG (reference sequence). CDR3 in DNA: TGTGCCTGGAGGGGGGGTGCAGGCTTAGGCGAGCAGTACTTC. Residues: CAWRGGAGLGEQYF.

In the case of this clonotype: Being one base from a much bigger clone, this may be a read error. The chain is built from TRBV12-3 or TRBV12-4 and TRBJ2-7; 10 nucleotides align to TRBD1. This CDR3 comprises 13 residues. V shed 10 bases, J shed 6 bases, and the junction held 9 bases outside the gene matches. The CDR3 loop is CATSGTGVGEQYF. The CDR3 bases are TGTGCCACCTCCGGGACAGGGGTCGGCGAGCAGTACTTC.

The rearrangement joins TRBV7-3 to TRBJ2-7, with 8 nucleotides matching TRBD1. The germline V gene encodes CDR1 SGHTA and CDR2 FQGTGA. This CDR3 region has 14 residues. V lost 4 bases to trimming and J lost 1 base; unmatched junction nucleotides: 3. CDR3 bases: TGTGCCAGCAGCTGGGACAGGCCATCCTACGAGCAGTACTTC. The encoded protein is CASSWDRPSYEQYF.

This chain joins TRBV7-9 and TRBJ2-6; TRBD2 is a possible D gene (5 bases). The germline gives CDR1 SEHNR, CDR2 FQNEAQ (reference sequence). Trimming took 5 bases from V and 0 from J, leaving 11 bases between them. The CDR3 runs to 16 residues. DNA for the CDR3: TGTGCCAGCAGCCCAAGGACTCACTCTGGGGCCAACGTCCTGACTTTC. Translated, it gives CASSPRTHSGANVLTF.

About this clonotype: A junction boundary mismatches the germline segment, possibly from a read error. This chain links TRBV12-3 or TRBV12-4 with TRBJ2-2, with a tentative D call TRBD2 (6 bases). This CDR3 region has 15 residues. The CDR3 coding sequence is TGTGCCAGCAGTTTGGAGTGGGGGTACACCGGGGGGCTGTTTTTT. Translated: CASSLEWGYTGGLFF.

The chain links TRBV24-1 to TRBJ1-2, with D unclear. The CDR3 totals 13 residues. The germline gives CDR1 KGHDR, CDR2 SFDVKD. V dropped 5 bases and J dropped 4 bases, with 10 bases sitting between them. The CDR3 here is CATSGPGPYGYTF. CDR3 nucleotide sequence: TGTGCCACCAGTGGGCCGGGCCCCTATGGCTACACCTTC.

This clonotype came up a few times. The CDR3 sequence: CAVQGAPTDTQYF. CDR3 DNA: TGTGCCGTACAGGGGGCGCCCACAGATACGCAGTATTTT. The genes are TRBV10-3 and TRBJ2-3, with 9 bases lining up with TRBD1. This CDR3 has 13 residues. Trimming at V came to 11 bases and at J to 2 bases, leaving 5 bases not matched to a gene. CDR1 ENHRY and CDR2 SYGVKD come from the germline V gene.

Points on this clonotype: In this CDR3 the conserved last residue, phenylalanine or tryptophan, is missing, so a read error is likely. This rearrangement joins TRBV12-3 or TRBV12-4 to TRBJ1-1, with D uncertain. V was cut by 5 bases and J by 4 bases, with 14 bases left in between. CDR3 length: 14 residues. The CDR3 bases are TGTGCCAGCAGTCCGGAACCGGGAAGCACTGAAGCTTTCATT. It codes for CASSPEPGSTEAFI.

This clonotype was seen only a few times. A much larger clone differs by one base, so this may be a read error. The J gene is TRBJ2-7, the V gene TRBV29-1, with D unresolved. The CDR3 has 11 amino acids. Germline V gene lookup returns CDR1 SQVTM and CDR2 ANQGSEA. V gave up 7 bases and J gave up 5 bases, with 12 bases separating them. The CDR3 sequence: CSADIYNEQYF. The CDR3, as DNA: TGCAGCGCTGATATTTACAACGAGCAGTACTTC.

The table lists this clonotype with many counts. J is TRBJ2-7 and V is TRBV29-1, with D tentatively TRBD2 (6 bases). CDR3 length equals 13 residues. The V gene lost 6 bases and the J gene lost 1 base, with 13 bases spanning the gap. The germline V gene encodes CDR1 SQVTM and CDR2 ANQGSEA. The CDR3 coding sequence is TGCAGCGTGTGGCTAGCGCAGTCCTACGAGCAGTACTTC. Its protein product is CSVWLAQSYEQYF.

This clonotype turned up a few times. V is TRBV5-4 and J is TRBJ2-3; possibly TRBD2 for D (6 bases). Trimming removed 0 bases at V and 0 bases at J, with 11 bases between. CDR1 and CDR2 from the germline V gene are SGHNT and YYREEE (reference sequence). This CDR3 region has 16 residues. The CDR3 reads CASSLGWTTSTDTQYF. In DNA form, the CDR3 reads TGTGCCAGCAGCTTGGGATGGACTACTAGCACAGATACGCAGTATTTT.

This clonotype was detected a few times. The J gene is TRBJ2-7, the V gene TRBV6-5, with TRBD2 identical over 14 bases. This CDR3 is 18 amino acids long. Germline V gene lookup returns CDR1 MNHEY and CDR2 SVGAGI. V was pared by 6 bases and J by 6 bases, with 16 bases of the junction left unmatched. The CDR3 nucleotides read TGTGCCAGCAGCACCGGGACTAGCGGGAGTTTCCCTATGGGCGAGCAGTACTTC. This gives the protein CASSTGTSGSFPMGEQYF.

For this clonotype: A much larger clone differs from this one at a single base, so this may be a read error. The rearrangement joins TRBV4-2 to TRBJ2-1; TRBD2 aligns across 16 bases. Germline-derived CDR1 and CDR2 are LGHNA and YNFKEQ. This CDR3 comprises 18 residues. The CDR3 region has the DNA TGTGCCAGCAGCCGGGGACTAGCGGGAGGGTCGGCCTACAATGACCAGTTCTTC. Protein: CASSRGLAGGSAYNDQFF.

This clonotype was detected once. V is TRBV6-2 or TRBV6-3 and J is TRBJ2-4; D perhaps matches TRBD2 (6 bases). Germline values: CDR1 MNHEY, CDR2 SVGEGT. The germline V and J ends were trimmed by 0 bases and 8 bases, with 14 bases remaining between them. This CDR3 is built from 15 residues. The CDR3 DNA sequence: TGTGCCAGCAGTTACTCGACAGCTTGGAGGGACATTCAGTACTTC. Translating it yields CASSYSTAWRDIQYF.

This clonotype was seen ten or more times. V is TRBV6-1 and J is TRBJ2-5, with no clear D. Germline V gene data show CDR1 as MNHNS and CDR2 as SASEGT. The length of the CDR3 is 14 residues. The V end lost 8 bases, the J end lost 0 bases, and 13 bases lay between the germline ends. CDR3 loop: CASDLDRNQETQYF. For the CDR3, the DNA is TGTGCCAGCGACCTGGACCGGAACCAAGAGACCCAGTACTTC.

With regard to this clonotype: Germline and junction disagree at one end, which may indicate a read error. The CDR3 nucleotides are TGTGCCAACAGCTTAGGGTCGGAAGGGCCGAACTCCTACGAGCAGTACTTC. Its translation is CANSLGSEGPNSYEQYF. This rearrangement joins TRBV7-9 to TRBJ2-7, with no clear D. The CDR3 contains 17 residues. CDR1 is SEHNR, CDR2 FQNEAQ, per germline (reference sequence). Variable domain in full (rest from reference TRBV7-9 and TRBJ2-7): DTGVSQNPRHKITKRGQNVTFRCDPISEHNRLYWYRQTLGQGPEFLTYFQNEAQLEKSRLLSDRFSAERPKGSFSTLEIQRTEQGDSAMYLCANSLGSEGPNSYEQYFGPGTRLTVT.

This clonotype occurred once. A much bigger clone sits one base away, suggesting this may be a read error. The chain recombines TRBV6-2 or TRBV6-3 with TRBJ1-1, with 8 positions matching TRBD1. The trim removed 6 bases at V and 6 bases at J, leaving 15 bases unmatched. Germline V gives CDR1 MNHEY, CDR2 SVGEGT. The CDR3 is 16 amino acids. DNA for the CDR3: TGTGCCAGCAGGTCACGGGGGGCAGGGGGCGCCCCTGAAGCTTTCTTT. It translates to CASRSRGAGGAPEAFF.

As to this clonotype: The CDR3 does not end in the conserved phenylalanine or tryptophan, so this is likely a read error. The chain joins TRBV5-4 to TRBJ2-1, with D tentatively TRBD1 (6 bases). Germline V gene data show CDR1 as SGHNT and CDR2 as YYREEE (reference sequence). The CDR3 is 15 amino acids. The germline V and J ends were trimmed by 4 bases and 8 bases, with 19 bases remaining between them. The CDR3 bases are TGTGCCAGCAGCCCGCAGCTAGGGGGTGGGTATGAGCAGTTCTCC. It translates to CASSPQLGGGYEQFS.

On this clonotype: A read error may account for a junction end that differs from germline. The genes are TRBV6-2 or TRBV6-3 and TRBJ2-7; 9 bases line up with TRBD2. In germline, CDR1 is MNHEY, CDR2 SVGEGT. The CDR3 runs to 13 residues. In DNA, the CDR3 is TGTGCCAGCGGTCTCGCGGGAGGGTACGATCAGTACTTC. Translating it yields CASGLAGGYDQYF.

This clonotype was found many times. The CDR3 sequence is CASSQTMGGSYEQYF. The CDR3 nucleotides are TGCGCCAGCAGCCAGACTATGGGGGGTTCCTACGAGCAGTACTTC. This sequence joins TRBV4-3 and TRBJ2-7; the D gene is possibly TRBD2 (6 bases). Germline assignment: CDR1 LGHNA and CDR2 YSLEER. This CDR3 contains 15 residues. Trimming removed 3 bases from V and 1 base from J, with 13 bases in between.

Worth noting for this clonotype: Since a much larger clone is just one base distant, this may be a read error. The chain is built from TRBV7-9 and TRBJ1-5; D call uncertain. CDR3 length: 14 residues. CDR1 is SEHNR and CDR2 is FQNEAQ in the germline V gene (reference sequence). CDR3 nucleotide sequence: TGTGCCTGCAGCTTAGACGCTAGCAATCAGCCCCAGCATTTT. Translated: CACSLDASNQPQHF.

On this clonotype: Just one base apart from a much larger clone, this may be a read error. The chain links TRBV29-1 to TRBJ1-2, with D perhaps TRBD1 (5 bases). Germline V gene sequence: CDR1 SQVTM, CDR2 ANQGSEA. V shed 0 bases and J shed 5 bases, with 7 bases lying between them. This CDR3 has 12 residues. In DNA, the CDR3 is TGCAGCGTTGAAGAGGGGGGATATGGCTACACCTTC. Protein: CSVEEGGYGYTF.

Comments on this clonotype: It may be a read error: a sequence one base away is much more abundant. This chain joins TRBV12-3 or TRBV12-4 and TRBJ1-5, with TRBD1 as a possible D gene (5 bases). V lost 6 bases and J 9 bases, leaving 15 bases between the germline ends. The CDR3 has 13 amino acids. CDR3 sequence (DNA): TGTGCCAGCAGCGCCGGGACTTATCGGCCCCAGCATTTT. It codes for CASSAGTYRPQHF.

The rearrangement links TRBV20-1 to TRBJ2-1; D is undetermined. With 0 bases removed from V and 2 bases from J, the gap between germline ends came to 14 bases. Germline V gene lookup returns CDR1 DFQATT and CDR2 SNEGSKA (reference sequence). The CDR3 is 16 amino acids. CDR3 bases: TGCAGTGCTAGAGATTCCCTGCGGTCTACCTACAATGAGCAGTTCTTC. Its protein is CSARDSLRSTYNEQFF.